A selection of T cell receptor beta chains follows, all from one sample in a study of T cells in Graves' hyperthyroidism and ophthalmopathy. A single record per CDR3 protein comes from TCRdb applying MiXCR to the multiplex PCR reads. The profile covers 350,000 to 450,000 distinct CDR3 sequences, with approximately 15% appearing a single time and approximately 10% taken by the ten largest. Sequencing input: blood. The receptors derive from a woman aged 55-69 years with Graves' hyperthyroidism. The CDR3 runs from the conserved cysteine through the conserved F or W. A D gene is named only where the DNA matches it firmly.

TRBV24-1,TRBD1,TRBJ1-2,CATSESTGAYGYTF
TRBV20-1,TRBD1,TRBJ2-5,CSARHGDRGMGTQYF
TRBV5-1,-,TRBJ2-7,CASSLDNGPYEQYF
TRBV6-1,-,TRBJ1-2,CASSIYRGLNYGYTF
TRBV3-1,-,TRBJ2-2,CASSQDGRRNTGELFF
TRBV4-1,TRBD2,TRBJ2-7,CASSQGPPGTSVTYEQYF
TRBV19,TRBD1,TRBJ1-6,CASSANVGTGNNSPLHF
TRBV5-1,TRBD1,TRBJ1-1,CASRRQGNTEAFF
TRBV29-1,-,TRBJ1-2,CSVEGAGYGYTF
TRBV7-9,-,TRBJ1-2,CASSLGSGHPTYGYTF
TRBV20-1,-,TRBJ2-1,CSASGLVSGTGTNEQFF
TRBV28,TRBD1,TRBJ2-1,CASSTGGLGNEQFF
TRBV20-1,-,TRBJ2-5,CSAVLALETQYF
TRBV24-1,TRBD1,TRBJ2-1,CATSVPTGGNLKNEQFF
TRBV19,TRBD2,TRBJ2-3,CASSPAGAFTDTQYF
TRBV7-9,-,TRBJ2-1,CASSSRGRLWAEQFF
TRBV28,-,TRBJ2-2,CASSLGLARLAGELFF
TRBV28,-,TRBJ2-1,CASSTPSGEVPYNEQFF
TRBV11-1,TRBD1,TRBJ2-3,CASSLVSFQPGQRSDTQYF
TRBV18,-,TRBJ2-7,CASSPKGPYEQYF
TRBV11-3,-,TRBJ2-1,CASSLAGSSHNEQFF
TRBV7-9,-,TRBJ2-2,CASSLTPAGELFF
TRBV11-2,-,TRBJ2-7,CASSLRGGGSSYEQYF
TRBV5-1,-,TRBJ2-5,CARRMTLQQETQYF
TRBV3-1,-,TRBJ1-6,CASSQDRRNSPLHF
TRBV3-1,TRBD2,TRBJ2-3,CASSHGRGADTQYF
TRBV5-1,TRBD1,TRBJ2-7,CASSPGHRGSSYEQYF
TRBV7-7,TRBD2,TRBJ2-3,CASSPLAGGSVDTQYF
TRBV18,-,TRBJ2-2,CASSPPTSSSTGELFF
TRBV20-1,-,TRBJ2-5,CSANPSGLQETQYF
TRBV12-3/TRBV12-4,TRBD2,TRBJ2-5,CASSTQRERGETQYF
TRBV7-9,TRBD2,TRBJ2-4,CASSLGLGGLAKNIQYF
TRBV5-1,TRBD1,TRBJ2-3,CASRIQGSSTDTQYF
TRBV20-1,-,TRBJ2-1,CSARDFQSLYNEQFF
TRBV3-1,-,TRBJ2-7,CASSLSGTSHEQYF
TRBV6-1,-,TRBJ1-4,CASSLRGEKLFF
TRBV6-2/TRBV6-3,-,TRBJ1-1,CASSFGLVRNFNTEAFF
TRBV18,-,TRBJ2-3,CANSPGLEYTDTQYF
TRBV20-1,-,TRBJ1-2,CSASPEYYGYTF
TRBV2,TRBD1,TRBJ2-7,CASRLRDSYEQYF
TRBV11-2,-,TRBJ2-5,CASSLADPRGETQYF
TRBV4-1,-,TRBJ2-3,CASSRIFRGGTDTQYF
TRBV20-1,-,TRBJ1-1,CSAGTGRKGMNTEAFF
TRBV18,-,TRBJ2-1,CASPPEGRISNEQFF
TRBV18,-,TRBJ1-5,CASSENTGSFSPTWHF
TRBV12-3/TRBV12-4,-,TRBJ2-7,CASSWAGGSHFYEQYF
TRBV7-9,TRBD2,TRBJ2-3,CASSPPAGGPDTQYF
TRBV5-1,-,TRBJ2-5,CASSLASARETQYF
TRBV5-1,TRBD2,TRBJ2-1,CASSLVGSGRGSIYNEQFF
TRBV6-1,TRBD1,TRBJ2-7,CASSNRQGWEQYF
TRBV5-1,TRBD1,TRBJ2-6,CASSLLGQVLSGANVLTF
TRBV5-1,TRBD2,TRBJ2-5,CASRATSGSAETQYF
TRBV2,-,TRBJ1-2,CAWSGRDYGYTF
TRBV18,TRBD1,TRBJ1-1,CASTPNRDSEAFF
TRBV29-1,-,TRBJ2-6,CSVEEFTPGRISGANVLTF
TRBV20-1,TRBD1,TRBJ1-4,CSASSGQGGEKLFF
TRBV6-1,-,TRBJ2-1,CASSGGSTIDNEQFF
TRBV19,-,TRBJ2-2,CASSMRGTNTGELFF
TRBV30,TRBD2,TRBJ2-3,CAWSAPGLAARNTDTQYF
TRBV19,TRBD1,TRBJ1-2,CASSKPGQVDYGYTF